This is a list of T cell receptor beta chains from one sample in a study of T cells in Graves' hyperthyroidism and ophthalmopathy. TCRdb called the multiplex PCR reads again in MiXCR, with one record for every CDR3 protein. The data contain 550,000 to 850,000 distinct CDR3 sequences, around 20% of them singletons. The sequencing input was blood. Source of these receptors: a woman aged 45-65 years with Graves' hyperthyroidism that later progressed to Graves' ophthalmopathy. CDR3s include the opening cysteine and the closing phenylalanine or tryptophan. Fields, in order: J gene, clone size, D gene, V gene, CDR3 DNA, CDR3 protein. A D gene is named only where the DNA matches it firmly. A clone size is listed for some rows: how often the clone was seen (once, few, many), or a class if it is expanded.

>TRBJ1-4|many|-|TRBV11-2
TGTGCCAGCAGGGCTAATGAAAAACTGTTTTTT
CASRANEKLFF
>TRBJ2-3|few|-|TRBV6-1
TGTGCCAGCATCCAGAGAGGGAGACAGGCTACGCAGTATTTT
CASIQRGRQATQYF
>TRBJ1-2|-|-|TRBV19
TGTGCCAGTAGTATAACAGGCTCCGGCTACACCTTC
CASSITGSGYTF
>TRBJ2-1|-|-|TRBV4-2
TGTGCCAGCAGCCACAGCGGTGCGGGGAAGTCCTACAATGAGCAGTTCTTC
CASSHSGAGKSYNEQFF
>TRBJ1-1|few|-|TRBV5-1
TGCGCCAGCAGCGTCTCCGGTCTGAACACTGAAGCTTTCTTT
CASSVSGLNTEAFF
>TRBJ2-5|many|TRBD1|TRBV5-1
TGCGCCAGCAGCTTGGGGCAGGGGGAGAGAGAGACCCAGTACTTC
CASSLGQGERETQYF
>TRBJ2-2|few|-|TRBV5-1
TGCGCCAGCAGCTGGGGGCTAGATGACACCGGGGAGCTGTTTTTT
CASSWGLDDTGELFF
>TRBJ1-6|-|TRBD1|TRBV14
TGTGCCAGCAGCCAACCTCCGGGACAGGGATATAATTCACCCCTCCACTTT
CASSQPPGQGYNSPLHF
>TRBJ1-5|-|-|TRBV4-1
TGCGCCAGCAGCCAGGGCGATAATCAGCCCCAGCATTTT
CASSQGDNQPQHF
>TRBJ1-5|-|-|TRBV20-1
TGCAGTGCTCCCATTGGGGGAGGCAAAGATCCCCAGCATTTT
CSAPIGGGKDPQHF
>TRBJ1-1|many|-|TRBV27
TGTGCCAGCAGTTTATTAGCGGGGGCCAGTACTGAAGCTTTCTTT
CASSLLAGASTEAFF
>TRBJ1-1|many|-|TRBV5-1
TGCGCCAGCAGCTTGGATCTGGGGGTAAGGACTGAAGCTTTCTTT
CASSLDLGVRTEAFF
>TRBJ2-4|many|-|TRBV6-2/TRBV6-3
TGTGCCAGCAGTTACTCGACCCCGGTTCTAGCCAAAAACATTCAGTACTTC
CASSYSTPVLAKNIQYF
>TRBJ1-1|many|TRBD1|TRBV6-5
TGTGCCAGCAGTTACTCGCCGACAGGGGTGAACACTGAAGCTTTCTTT
CASSYSPTGVNTEAFF
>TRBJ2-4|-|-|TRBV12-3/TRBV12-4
TGTGCCAGCAGCCCCCTTGGCGCATACATTCAGTACTTC
CASSPLGAYIQYF
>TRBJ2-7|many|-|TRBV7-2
TGTGCCAGCAGCTTAATGCGGGGATCTGAGCAGTACTTC
CASSLMRGSEQYF
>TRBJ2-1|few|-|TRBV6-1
TGTGCCAGCACATGGGGATCTAACAGCGGGTACAATGAGCAGTTCTTC
CASTWGSNSGYNEQFF
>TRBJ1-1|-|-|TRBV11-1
TGTGCCAGCAGCTTAGCTCTGGGGCCCATGAACACTGAAGCTTTCTTT
CASSLALGPMNTEAFF
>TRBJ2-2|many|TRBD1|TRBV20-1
TGCAGTGCTAGTCTGGACAGGGGCACCGGGGAGCTGTTTTTT
CSASLDRGTGELFF
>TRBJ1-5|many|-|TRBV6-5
TGTGCCAGCAGTTACTCGAGAGGGGATCTTAGGCCCCAGCATTTT
CASSYSRGDLRPQHF
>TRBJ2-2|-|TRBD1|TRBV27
TGTGCCAGCAGGATCATAGGGACAGTTAACACCGGGGAGCTGTTTTTT
CASRIIGTVNTGELFF
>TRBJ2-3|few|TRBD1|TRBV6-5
TGTGCCAGCAGTTTTTTAGGGGGCAGGGGCACAGATACGCAGTATTTT
CASSFLGGRGTDTQYF
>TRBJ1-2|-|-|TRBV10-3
TGTGCCATCAGTGGGGAGGCGTATGGCTACACCTTC
CAISGEAYGYTF
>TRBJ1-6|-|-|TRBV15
TGTGCCACCAGCAGAGATTACAGCTACGGCTCCTATAATTCACCCCTCCACTTT
CATSRDYSYGSYNSPLHF
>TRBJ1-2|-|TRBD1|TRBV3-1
TGTGCCAGCAGCCTTGCGGGACAGCCTCTTAATGGCTACACCTTC
CASSLAGQPLNGYTF
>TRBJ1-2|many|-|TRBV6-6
TGTGCCAGCAGTTACTCGACCCTCCAACTTCCCAATGGCTACACCTTC
CASSYSTLQLPNGYTF
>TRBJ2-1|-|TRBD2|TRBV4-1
TGCGCCAGCAGCCACCTCGGGCTAGCGGGGGGCAATGAGCAGTTCTTC
CASSHLGLAGGNEQFF
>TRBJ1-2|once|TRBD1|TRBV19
TGTGCCAGTAGTGATCACACCGGGACAGGCGCCTATGGCTACACCTTC
CASSDHTGTGAYGYTF
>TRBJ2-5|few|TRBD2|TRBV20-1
TGCAGTGCCAGTACTAGCGCAAACTCAGGAGAGACCCAGTACTTC
CSASTSANSGETQYF
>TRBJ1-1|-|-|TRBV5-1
TGCGCCAGCAGGCTGATACAGGAGAGCACTGAAGCTTTCTTT
CASRLIQESTEAFF
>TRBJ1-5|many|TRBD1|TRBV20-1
TGCAGTGCTAGAGACGCAGGGGGAATCAATCAGCCCCAGCATTTT
CSARDAGGINQPQHF
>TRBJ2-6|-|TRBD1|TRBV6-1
TGTGCCAGCAGTGACAGGGGGCGCGGGGTCTCTGGGGCCAACGTCCTGACTTTC
CASSDRGRGVSGANVLTF
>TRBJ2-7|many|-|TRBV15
TGTGCCACCAGCCTATCCCCCGGGGGCTCCTACGAGCAGTACTTC
CATSLSPGGSYEQYF
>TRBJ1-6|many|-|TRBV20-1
TGCAGTGCTAGAGCAGTGAACTCCTATAATTCACCCCTCCACTTT
CSARAVNSYNSPLHF
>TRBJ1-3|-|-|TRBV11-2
TGTGCCAGCAGCAAAGACAGGAACTCTGGAAACACCATATATTTT
CASSKDRNSGNTIYF
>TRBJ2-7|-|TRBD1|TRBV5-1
TGCGCCAGCAGCTCAGACAGGGAGATCAGCTACGAGCAGTACTTC
CASSSDREISYEQYF
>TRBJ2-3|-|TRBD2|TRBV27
TGTGCCAGCAAGGTAGCGGGGGGGCCCACAGATACGCAGTATTTT
CASKVAGGPTDTQYF
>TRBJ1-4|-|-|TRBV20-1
TGCAGTGCTACAGAGGTCTGGGGGCTGGATGAAAAACTGTTTTTT
CSATEVWGLDEKLFF
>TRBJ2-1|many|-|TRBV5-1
TGCGCCAGCAGCTTTCAGGGATCCAATGAGCAGTTCTTC
CASSFQGSNEQFF
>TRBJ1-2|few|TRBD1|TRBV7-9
TGTGCCAGCAGCTTATTCGACAGGGGGTTAGACTATGGCTACACCTTC
CASSLFDRGLDYGYTF
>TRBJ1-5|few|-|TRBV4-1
TGCGCCAGCAGCCAAGATAGTCGGGGGTTTTATAGCAATCAGCCCCAGCATTTT
CASSQDSRGFYSNQPQHF
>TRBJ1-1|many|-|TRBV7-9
TGTGCCAGCAGCGCCCTACCCGGGCACCGCACTGAAGCTTTCTTT
CASSALPGHRTEAFF
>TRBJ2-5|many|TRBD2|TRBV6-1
TGTGCCAGCAGTGAAGGCACCCCGGGACTAGCGGGGGGTGAGACCCAGTACTTC
CASSEGTPGLAGGETQYF
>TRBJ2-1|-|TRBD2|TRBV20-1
TGCAGTGCTAGAGATTTGACTAGCGGGGGGGCCTCCTACAATGAGCAGTTCTTC
CSARDLTSGGASYNEQFF
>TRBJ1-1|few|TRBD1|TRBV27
TGTGCCAGCAGCGCAGGGGGTGTCCCTGAAGCTTTCTTT
CASSAGGVPEAFF
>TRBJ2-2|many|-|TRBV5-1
TGCGCCAGCAGCTTGGATAGGGAACACACCGGGGAGCTGTTTTTT
CASSLDREHTGELFF
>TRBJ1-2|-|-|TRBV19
TGTGCCAGTAGTACCAGGGGCGGAAACTATGGCTACACCTTC
CASSTRGGNYGYTF
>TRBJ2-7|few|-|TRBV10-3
TGTGCCATCAGTGAGTCGAAGGGGGAGCAGTACTTC
CAISESKGEQYF
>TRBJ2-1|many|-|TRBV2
TGTGCCAGCAGGGGCCCGGGTGGGGAGCAGTTCTTC
CASRGPGGEQFF
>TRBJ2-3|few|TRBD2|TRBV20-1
TGCAGTGCTAGCCCAACTAGCGTTCGGATCACAGATACGCAGTATTTT
CSASPTSVRITDTQYF
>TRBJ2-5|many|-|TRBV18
TGTGCCAGCTCACAATCGACCGCCTCGGCGGAGACCCAGTACTTC
CASSQSTASAETQYF
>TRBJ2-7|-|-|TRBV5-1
TGCGCCAGCAGCTTAACAGGGCCCTCCGAGCAGTACTTC
CASSLTGPSEQYF
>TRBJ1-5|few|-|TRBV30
TGTGCCTGGGACGGACACAATCAGCCCCAGCATTTT
CAWDGHNQPQHF